A single TCR beta chain is shown here with its context. Generated by immunoSEQ multiplex PCR, the TCRdb table keeps only in-frame clones and is missing some. In the table there are approximately 590,000 clones, nearly 97% of which are singletons. Germline-derived CDR1 and CDR2 are SEHNR and FQNEAQ (reference sequence). CDR3 length equals 11 residues. The V end lost 5 bases, the J end lost 3 bases, and 4 bases lay between the germline ends. This sample was taken from a study of shared clonotypes between healthy human individuals. Positively selected for CCR7, the CD45RO-negative cells used as naive CD8 cells excluded terminally differentiated effector memory CD45RA+ cells. There were no recent acute infections or vaccinations among the donors, who were healthy HIV-negative adults.

This clonotype was sampled from a woman aged 25 to 45 in good health. The genes are TRBV7-9 and TRBJ1-2; D remains unclear. Sequenced sample: naive CD8+ T cells sorted from blood. This CDR3 reads CASSGDYGYTF. The DNA for the CDR3 is TGTGCCAGCAGCGGGGACTATGGCTACACCTTC.